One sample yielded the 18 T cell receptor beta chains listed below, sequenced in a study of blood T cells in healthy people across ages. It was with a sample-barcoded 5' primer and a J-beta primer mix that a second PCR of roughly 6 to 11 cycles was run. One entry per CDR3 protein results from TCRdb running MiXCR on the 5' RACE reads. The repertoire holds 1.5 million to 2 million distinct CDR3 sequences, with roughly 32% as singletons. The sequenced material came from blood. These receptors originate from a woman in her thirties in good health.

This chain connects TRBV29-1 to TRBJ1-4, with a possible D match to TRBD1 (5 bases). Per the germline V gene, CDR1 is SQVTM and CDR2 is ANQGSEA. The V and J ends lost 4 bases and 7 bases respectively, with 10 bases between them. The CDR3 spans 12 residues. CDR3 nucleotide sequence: TGCAGCGTTGGGGGAGACAGTGAAAAACTGTTTTTT. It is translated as CSVGGDSEKLFF.

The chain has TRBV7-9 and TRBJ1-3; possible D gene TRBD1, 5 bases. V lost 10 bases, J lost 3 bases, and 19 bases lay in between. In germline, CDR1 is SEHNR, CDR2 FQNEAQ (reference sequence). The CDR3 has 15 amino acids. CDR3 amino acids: CAIALQGSGGNTIYF. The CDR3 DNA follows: TGTGCCATCGCACTCCAGGGCTCCGGTGGAAACACCATATATTTT.

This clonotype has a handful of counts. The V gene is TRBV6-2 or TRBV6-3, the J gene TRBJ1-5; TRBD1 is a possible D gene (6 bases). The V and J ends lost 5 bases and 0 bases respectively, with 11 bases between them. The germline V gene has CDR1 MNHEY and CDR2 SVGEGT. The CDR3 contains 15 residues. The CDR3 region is CASSATGLSNQPQHF. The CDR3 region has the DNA TGTGCCAGCAGTGCGACAGGTCTTAGCAATCAGCCCCAGCATTTT.

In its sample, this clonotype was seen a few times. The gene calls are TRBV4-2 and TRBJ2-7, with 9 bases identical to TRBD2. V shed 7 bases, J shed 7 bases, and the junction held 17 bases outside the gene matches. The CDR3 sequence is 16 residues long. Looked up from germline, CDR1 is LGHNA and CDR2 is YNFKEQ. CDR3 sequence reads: CASTEGVLAGVGEQYF. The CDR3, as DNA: TGTGCCAGCACCGAGGGGGTGTTAGCGGGAGTCGGGGAGCAGTACTTC.

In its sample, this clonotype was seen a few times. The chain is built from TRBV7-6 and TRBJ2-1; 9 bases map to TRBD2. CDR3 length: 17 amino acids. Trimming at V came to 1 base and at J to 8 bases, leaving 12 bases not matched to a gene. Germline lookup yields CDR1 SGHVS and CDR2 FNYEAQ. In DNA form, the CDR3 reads TGTGCCAGCAGCTTAGAGAAACTAGCGGGCGGTATGTATGAGCAGTTCTTC. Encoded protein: CASSLEKLAGGMYEQFF. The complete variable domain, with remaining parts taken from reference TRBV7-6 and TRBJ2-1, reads GAGVSQSPRYKVTKRGQDVALRCDPISGHVSLYWYRQALGQGPEFLTYFNYEAQQDKSGLPNDRFSAERPEGSISTLTIQRTEQRDSAMYRCASSLEKLAGGMYEQFFGPGTRLTVL.

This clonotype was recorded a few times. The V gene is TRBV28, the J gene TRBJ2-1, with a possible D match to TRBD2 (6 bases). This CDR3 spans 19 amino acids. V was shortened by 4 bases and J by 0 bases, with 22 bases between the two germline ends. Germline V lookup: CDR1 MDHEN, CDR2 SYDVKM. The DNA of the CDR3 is TGTGCCAGCAGTTCCACACGTGGGGGGACTTCCCGCTCCTACAATGAGCAGTTCTTC. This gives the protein CASSSTRGGTSRSYNEQFF.

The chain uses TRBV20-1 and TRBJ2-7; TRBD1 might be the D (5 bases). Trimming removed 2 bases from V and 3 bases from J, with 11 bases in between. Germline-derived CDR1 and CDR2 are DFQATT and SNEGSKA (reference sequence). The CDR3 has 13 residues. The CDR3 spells CSARPRQIYEQYF. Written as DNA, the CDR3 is TGCAGTGCTAGACCCCGACAGATCTACGAGCAGTACTTC.

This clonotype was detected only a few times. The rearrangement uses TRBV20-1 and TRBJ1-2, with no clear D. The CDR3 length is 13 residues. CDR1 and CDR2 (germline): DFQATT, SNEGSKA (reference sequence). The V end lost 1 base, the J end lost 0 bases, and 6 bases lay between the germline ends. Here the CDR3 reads CSARGGSNYGYTF. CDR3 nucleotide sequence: TGCAGTGCTAGAGGAGGGTCTAACTATGGCTACACCTTC.

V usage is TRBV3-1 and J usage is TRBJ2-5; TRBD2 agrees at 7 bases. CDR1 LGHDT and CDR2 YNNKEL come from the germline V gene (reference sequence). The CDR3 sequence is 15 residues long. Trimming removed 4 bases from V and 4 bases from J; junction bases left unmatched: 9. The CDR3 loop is CASSREALAVETQYF. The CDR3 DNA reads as TGTGCCAGCAGCCGAGAAGCGCTAGCGGTAGAGACCCAGTACTTC.

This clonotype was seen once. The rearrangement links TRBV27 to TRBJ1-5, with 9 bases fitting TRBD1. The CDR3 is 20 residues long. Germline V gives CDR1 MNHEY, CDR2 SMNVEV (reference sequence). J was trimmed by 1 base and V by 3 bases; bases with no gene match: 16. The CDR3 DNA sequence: TGTGCCAGCAGTTTCCGACGACCGGGACAGGGTTCCAGCAGCAATCAGCCCCAGCATTTT. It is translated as CASSFRRPGQGSSSNQPQHF.

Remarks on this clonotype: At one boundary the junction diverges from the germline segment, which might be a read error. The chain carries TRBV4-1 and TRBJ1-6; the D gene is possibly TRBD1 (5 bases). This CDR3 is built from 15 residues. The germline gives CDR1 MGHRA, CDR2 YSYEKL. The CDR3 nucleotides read TGCGCCAGCAGCCAAGAGGGGGAAGATAATTCACCCCCCCACTTT. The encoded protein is CASSQEGEDNSPPHF.

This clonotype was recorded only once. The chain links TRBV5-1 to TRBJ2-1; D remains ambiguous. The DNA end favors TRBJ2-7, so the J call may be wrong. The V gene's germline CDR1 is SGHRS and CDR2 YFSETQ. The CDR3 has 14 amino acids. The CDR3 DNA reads TGCGCCAGCAGCTCAGATCGGTTAGCCGACGAGCAGTACTTC. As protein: CASSSDRLADEQYF.

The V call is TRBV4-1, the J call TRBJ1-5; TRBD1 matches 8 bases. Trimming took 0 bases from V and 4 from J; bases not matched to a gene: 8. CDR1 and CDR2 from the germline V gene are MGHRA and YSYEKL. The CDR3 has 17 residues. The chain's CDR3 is CASSQDFGQGFNQPQHF. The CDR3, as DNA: TGCGCCAGCAGCCAAGATTTCGGACAGGGCTTTAATCAGCCCCAGCATTTT.

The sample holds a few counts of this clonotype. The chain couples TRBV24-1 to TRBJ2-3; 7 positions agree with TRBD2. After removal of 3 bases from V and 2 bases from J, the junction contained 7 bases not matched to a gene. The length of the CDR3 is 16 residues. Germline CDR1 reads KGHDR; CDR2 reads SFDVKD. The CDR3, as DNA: TGTGCCACCAGTGATCCTTCGGGGGGACCCACAGATACGCAGTATTTT. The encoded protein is CATSDPSGGPTDTQYF.

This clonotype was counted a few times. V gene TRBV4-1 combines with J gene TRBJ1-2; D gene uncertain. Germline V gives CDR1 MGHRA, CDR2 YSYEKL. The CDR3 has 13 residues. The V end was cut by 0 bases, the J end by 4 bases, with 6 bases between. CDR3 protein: CASSQDHVYGYTF. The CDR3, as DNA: TGCGCCAGCAGCCAAGATCATGTCTATGGCTACACCTTC.

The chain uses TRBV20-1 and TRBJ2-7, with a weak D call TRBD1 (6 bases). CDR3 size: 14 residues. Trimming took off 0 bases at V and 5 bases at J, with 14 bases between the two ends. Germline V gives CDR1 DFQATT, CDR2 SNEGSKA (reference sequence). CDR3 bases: TGCAGTGCTAGAGATGGCCAGGGGCGCGACGAGCAGTACTTC. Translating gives CSARDGQGRDEQYF.

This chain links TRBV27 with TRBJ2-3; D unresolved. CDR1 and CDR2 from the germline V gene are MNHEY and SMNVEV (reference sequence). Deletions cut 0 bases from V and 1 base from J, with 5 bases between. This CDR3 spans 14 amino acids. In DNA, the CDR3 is TGTGCCAGCAGTTTATCGTATGGCACAGATACGCAGTATTTT. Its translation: CASSLSYGTDTQYF.

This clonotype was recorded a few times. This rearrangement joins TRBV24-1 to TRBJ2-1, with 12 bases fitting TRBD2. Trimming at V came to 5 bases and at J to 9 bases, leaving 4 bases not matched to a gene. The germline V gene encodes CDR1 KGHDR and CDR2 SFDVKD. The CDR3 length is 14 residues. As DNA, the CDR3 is TGTGCCACCAGTGGACTAGCGGGAGTGGGTGAGCAGTTCTTC. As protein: CATSGLAGVGEQFF.